Listed below are T cell receptor beta chains from one sample, sequenced in a study of spatial heterogeneity in lung cancer. In TCRdb, the 5' RACE reads were re-called with MiXCR into one record per CDR3 protein. Altogether around 74,000 distinct CDR3 sequences are present, about an eighth being singletons, with the ten largest covering 6.5% to 7.5%. This specimen consisted of PBMCs, obtained at surgery. These receptors all come from a male donor with early-stage non-small cell lung cancer. Each CDR3 is given with its conserved first and last residue. D genes are given only for firm matches. Clone size is not always given. Where it is, it says once, few, many or a class for expanded clones.

V gene,clone size,D gene,J gene,CDR3 DNA,CDR3 protein
TRBV9,.,TRBD1,TRBJ2-5,TGTGCCAGCAGCGTAGCCCCAGGACAGGGACCCTACCAAGAGACCCAGTACTTC,CASSVAPGQGPYQETQYF
TRBV4-3,few,.,TRBJ1-2,TGCGCCAGCAGCCAAGGAGTTGGGGGCAGCTATGGCTACACCTTC,CASSQGVGGSYGYTF
TRBV20-1,.,TRBD2,TRBJ2-7,TGCAGTGCTAGACGGGGACTAGCCTACGAGCAGTACTTC,CSARRGLAYEQYF
TRBV10-3,few,.,TRBJ2-7,TGTGCCATCAGCCCGTTCTCGGGCGAGCAGTACTTC,CAISPFSGEQYF
TRBV9,few,TRBD2,TRBJ2-2,TGTGCCAGCAGCGCACCGGGACTAGCGGGGACCGGGGAGCTGTTTTTT,CASSAPGLAGTGELFF
TRBV20-1,.,.,TRBJ2-3,TGCAGTGCTACCCGGACTGGAAGCACAGATACGCAGTATTTT,CSATRTGSTDTQYF
TRBV29-1,many,.,TRBJ1-1,TGCAGCGTGAGGCGGGGTGCGGACACTGAAGCTTTCTTT,CSVRRGADTEAFF
TRBV6-2/TRBV6-3,few,.,TRBJ2-3,TGTGCCAGCGGCACGGGAGTATTGACAGATACGCAGTATTTT,CASGTGVLTDTQYF
TRBV12-3/TRBV12-4,.,.,TRBJ2-7,TGTGCCAGCAGTTTGGGGGCTATAGCCTACGAGCAGTACTTC,CASSLGAIAYEQYF
TRBV15,few,.,TRBJ1-1,TGTGCCACCAGCAGCAAGGAGTTGAAAATGAACACTGAAGCTTTCTTT,CATSSKELKMNTEAFF
TRBV6-5,.,.,TRBJ2-5,TGTGCCAGCAGTTATGGGTCGATACAAGAGACCCAGTACTTC,CASSYGSIQETQYF
TRBV18,.,.,TRBJ1-1,TGTGCCAGCTTCCCCGGTGAGGTTTCCGAAGCTTTCTTT,CASFPGEVSEAFF
TRBV6-1,.,.,TRBJ1-1,TGTGCCAGCACCCAAAAGGGTGACACTGAAGCTTTCTTT,CASTQKGDTEAFF
TRBV12-3/TRBV12-4,many,.,TRBJ1-5,TGTGCCAGCAGTTTTTCAGGGGCCGAACAGCCCCAGCATTTT,CASSFSGAEQPQHF
TRBV20-1,.,.,TRBJ1-3,TGCAGTGCTATTCCAGGGCCTGGAAACACCATATATTTT,CSAIPGPGNTIYF
TRBV4-3,many,TRBD2,TRBJ2-1,TGCGCCAGCAGCCTTTTATCTAGCGGGATATCTGATGAGCAGTTCTTC,CASSLLSSGISDEQFF
TRBV12-3/TRBV12-4,.,.,TRBJ2-5,TGTGCCAGCAGTCGGACGGGGGAGACCCAGTACTTC,CASSRTGETQYF
TRBV5-1,.,TRBD2,TRBJ2-3,TGCGCCAGCAGCTTGGTGGGAGGACTAGCGACAGATACGCAGTATTTT,CASSLVGGLATDTQYF
TRBV7-9,few,.,TRBJ1-3,TGTGCCAGCAGCTTCTTCTCTGGAAACACCATATATTTT,CASSFFSGNTIYF
TRBV6-2/TRBV6-3,many,.,TRBJ1-1,TGTGCCAGCACCGATACAGGAGGGGCTTTCTTT,CASTDTGGAFF
TRBV15,few,.,TRBJ1-4,TGTGCCACCAGCACCGGGTGGAGGCCGGATAATGAAAAACTGTTTTTT,CATSTGWRPDNEKLFF
TRBV7-8,few,.,TRBJ1-1,TGTGCCAGCAGACCCACCCTGGGCAGGGTGAACACTGAAGCTTTCTTT,CASRPTLGRVNTEAFF